This T cell receptor (beta chain) was captured in a study of T cell responses to AZD1222 COVID-19 vaccine. Study-level results: Spike as a whole was targeted by vaccine-associated CD4 TCRs, dominant at 160-218 and 743-854.

As regards this clone: The antigen remains unidentified.

Per germline, CDR1 DFQATT and CDR2 SNEGSKA (reference sequence). The germline V and J ends were trimmed by 3 bases and 8 bases, with 16 bases remaining between them. CDR3 length equals 13 residues. TCRdb keeps only in-frame clones here, not all; method: immunoSEQ multiplex PCR. The sample shows over 100,000 clones, about nine tenths of them seen only once. The sample consisted of peripheral blood, taken 28 days after the second AZD1222 dose. The receptor was isolated from an adult who received the AZD1222 COVID-19 vaccine. The rearrangement joins TRBV20-1 to TRBJ1-2, with D unclear. CDR3 sequence (DNA): TGCAGTGCTAGTCAGGAGTCGTATAGCGGCTACACCTTC. Its protein product is CSASQESYSGYTF.